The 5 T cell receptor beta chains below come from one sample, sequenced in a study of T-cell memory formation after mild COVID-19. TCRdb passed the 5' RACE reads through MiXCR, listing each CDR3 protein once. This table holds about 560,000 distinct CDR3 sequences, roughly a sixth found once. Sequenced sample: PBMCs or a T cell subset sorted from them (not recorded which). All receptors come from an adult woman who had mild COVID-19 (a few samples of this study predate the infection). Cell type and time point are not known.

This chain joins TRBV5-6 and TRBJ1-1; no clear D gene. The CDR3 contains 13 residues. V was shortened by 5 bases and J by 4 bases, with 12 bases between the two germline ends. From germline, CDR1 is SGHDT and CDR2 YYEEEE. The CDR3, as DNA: TGTGCCAGCAGTCATACGGGGATCACTGAAGCTTTCTTT. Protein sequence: CASSHTGITEAFF. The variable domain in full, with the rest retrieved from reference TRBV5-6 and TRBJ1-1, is DAGVTQSPTHLIKTRGQQVTLRCSPKSGHDTVSWYQQALGQGPQFIFQYYEEEERQRGNFPDRFSGHQFPNYSSELNVNALLLGDSALYLCASSHTGITEAFFGQGTRLTVV.

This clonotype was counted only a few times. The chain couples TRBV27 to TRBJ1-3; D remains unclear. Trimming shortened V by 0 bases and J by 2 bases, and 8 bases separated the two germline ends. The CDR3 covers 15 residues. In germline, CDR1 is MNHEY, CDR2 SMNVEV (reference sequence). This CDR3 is CASSLSGVTGNTIYF. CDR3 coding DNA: TGTGCCAGCAGTTTATCGGGAGTGACTGGAAACACCATATATTTT.

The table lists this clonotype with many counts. The CDR3 DNA reads TGTGCCAGCAGCGGCCCGCATGGGCGGGGGACCCTAATGGATGAGCAGTTCTTC. It specifies CASSGPHGRGTLMDEQFF. V usage is TRBV7-9 and J usage is TRBJ2-1; 7 bases line up with TRBD2. Looked up from germline, CDR1 is SEHNR and CDR2 is FQNEAQ (reference sequence). The CDR3 has 18 amino acids. With 5 bases clipped from V and 8 bases from J, the junction kept 21 bases outside the gene matches.

For the CDR3, the DNA is TGTGCCAGCGGAGAGCGGGAGACGTGGTACGAGCAGTACTTC. Translated: CASGERETWYEQYF. This sequence joins TRBV12-3 or TRBV12-4 and TRBJ2-7, with 8 bases lining up with TRBD2. The CDR3 runs 14 residues. J gave up 4 bases and V 8 bases, and 10 bases lay outside the gene matches.

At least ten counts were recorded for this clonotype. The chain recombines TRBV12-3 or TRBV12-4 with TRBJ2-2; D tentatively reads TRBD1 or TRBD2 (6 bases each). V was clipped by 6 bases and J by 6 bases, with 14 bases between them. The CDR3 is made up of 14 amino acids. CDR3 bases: TGTGCCAGCAGCGGGGGCCAAAGGGCCGGGGAGCTGTTTTTT. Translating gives CASSGGQRAGELFF.